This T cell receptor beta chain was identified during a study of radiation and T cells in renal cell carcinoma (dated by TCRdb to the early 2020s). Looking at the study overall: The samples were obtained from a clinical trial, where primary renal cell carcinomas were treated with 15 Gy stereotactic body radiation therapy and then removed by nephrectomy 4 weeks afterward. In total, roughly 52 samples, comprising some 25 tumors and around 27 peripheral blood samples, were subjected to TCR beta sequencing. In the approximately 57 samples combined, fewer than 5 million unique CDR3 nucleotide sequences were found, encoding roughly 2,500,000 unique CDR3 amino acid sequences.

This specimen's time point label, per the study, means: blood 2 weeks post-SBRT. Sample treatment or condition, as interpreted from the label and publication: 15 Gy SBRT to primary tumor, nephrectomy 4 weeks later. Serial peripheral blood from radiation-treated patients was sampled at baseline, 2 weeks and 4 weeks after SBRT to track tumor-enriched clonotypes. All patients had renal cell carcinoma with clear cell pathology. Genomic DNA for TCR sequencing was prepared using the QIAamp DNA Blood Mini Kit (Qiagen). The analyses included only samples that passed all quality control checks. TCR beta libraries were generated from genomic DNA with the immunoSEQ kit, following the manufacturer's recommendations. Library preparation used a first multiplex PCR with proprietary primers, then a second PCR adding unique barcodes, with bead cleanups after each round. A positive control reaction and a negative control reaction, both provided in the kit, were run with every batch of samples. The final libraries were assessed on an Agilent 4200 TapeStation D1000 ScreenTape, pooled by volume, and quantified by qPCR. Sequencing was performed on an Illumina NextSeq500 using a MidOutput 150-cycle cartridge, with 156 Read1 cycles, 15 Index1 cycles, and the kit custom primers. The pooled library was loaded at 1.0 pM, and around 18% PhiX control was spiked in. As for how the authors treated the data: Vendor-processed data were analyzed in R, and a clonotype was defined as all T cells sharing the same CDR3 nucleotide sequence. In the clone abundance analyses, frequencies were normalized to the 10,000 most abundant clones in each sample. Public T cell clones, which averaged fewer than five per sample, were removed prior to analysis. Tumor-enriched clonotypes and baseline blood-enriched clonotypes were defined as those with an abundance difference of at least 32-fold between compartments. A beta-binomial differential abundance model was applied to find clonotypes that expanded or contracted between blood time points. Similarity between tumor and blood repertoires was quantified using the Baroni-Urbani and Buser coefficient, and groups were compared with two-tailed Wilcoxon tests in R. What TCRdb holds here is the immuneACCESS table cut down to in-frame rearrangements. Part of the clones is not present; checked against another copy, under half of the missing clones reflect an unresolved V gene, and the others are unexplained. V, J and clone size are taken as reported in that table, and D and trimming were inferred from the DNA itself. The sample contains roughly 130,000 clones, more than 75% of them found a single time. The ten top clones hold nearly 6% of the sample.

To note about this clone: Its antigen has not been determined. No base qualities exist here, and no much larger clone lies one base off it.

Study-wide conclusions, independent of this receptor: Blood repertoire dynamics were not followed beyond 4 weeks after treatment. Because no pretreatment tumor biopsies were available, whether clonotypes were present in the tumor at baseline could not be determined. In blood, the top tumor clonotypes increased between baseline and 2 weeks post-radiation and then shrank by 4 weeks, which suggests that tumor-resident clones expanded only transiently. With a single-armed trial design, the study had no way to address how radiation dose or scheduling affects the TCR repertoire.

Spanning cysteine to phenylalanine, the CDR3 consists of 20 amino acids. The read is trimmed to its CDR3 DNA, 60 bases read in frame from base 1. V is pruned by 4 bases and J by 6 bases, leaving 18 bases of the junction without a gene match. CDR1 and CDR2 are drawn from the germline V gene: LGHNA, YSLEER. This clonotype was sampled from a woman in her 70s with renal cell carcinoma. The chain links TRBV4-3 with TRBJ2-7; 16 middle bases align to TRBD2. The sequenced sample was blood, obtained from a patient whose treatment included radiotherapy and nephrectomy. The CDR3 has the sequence CASSRNVGTSGGALLPEQYF. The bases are TGCGCCAGCAGCCGGAATGTGGGGACTAGCGGGGGGGCCCTTTTGCCCGAGCAGTACTTC.